This T cell receptor (beta chain) was identified during a study of lymphopenia after photon versus proton radiotherapy. Overall study findings and caveats: Oligoclonal CD8+ Temra expansion after nadir drove photon patients' diversity drop.

The CDR3 loop spans 16 amino acids. The V and J ends lost 3 bases and 7 bases, in that order; junction bases with no gene match: 10. Germline-derived CDR1 and CDR2 are KGHSH and LQKENI. The data were produced by immunoSEQ multiplex PCR, yet TCRdb's version contains in-frame clones alone and is incomplete. Of tens of thousands of clones in the sample, roughly four fifths were seen once. Concerning this clone: What it recognizes is unknown.

Sample: peripheral blood, taken from a patient treated with proton-based radiotherapy. The J gene is TRBJ1-4, the V gene TRBV18; TRBD1 matches 8 bases. The receptor was isolated from a woman in her sixties or seventies with pancreatic cancer. CDR3: CASSPPDRGEGEKLFF. In nucleotides, the CDR3 is TGTGCCAGCTCACCCCCCGACAGGGGTGAAGGTGAAAAACTGTTTTTT.